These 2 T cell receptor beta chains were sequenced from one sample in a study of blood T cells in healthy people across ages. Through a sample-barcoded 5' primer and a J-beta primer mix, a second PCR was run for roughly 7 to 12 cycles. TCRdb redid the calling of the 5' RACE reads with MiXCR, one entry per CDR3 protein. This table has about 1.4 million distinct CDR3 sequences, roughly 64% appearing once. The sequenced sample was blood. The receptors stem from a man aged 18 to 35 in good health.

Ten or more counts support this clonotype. The CDR3 region is CSARTSGTDTQYF. CDR3 bases: TGCAGTGCTAGGACTAGCGGCACAGATACGCAGTATTTT. V usage is TRBV20-1 and J usage is TRBJ2-3, with 8 bases fitting TRBD2. CDR3 length equals 13 residues. The germline V gene has CDR1 DFQATT and CDR2 SNEGSKA (reference sequence). V was pared by 3 bases and J by 1 base, with 0 bases of the junction left unmatched.

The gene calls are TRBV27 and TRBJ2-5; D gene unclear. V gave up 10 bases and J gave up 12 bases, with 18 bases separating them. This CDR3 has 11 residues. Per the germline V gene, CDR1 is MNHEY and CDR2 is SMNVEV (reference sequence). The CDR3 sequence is CATQVAYEKYF. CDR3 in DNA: TGTGCCACCCAGGTGGCCTACGAGAAGTACTTC.